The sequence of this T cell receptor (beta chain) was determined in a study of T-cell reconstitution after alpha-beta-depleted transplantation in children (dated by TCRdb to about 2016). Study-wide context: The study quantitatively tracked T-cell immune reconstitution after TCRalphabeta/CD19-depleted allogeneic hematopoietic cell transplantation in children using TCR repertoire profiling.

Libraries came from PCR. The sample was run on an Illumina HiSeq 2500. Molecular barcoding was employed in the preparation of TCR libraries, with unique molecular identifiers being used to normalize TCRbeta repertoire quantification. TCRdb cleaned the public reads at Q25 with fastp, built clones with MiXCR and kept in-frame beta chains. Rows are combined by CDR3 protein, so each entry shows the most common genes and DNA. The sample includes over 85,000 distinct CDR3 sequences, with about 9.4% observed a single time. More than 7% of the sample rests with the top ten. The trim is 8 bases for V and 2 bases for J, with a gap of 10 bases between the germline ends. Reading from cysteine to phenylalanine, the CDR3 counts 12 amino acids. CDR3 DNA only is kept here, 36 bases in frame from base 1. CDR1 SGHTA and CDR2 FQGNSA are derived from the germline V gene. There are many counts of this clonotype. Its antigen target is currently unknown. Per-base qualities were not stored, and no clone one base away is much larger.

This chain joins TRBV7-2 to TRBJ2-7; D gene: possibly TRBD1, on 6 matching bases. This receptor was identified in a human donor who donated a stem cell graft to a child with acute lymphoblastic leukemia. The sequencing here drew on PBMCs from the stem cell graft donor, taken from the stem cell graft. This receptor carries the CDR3 CASQTGTYEQYF. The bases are TGTGCCAGCCAGACAGGTACCTACGAGCAGTACTTC.